The 2 T cell receptor beta chains below were found in one sample sequenced in a study of CD4 T cells in relation to SARS-CoV-2 and coronaviruses. Libraries were prepared by immunoSEQ multiplex PCR; TCRdb keeps only in-frame clonotypes and omits some of them. The table lists around 54,000 clones, roughly 94% of them singletons, with roughly 0.4% in the top ten. The sample taken for sequencing was naive CD4+ T cells from PBMCs. Specified subset: naive CD4+ T cells isolated by negative enrichment. All receptors derive from an adult with COVID-19.

The V gene is TRBV5-1, the J gene TRBJ2-7; 7 nucleotides match TRBD2. The CDR3 contains 15 residues. The ends lost 4 bases at V and 3 bases at J; junction bases unmatched: 10. Germline V gene data show CDR1 as SGHRS and CDR2 as YFSETQ. The CDR3 loop is CASSVRAGEIYEQYF. Written as DNA, the CDR3 is TGCGCCAGCAGCGTAAGGGCGGGGGAGATCTACGAGCAGTACTTC.

The rearrangement joins TRBV6-5 to TRBJ2-7, with D hard to call. Trimming stripped 6 bases from V and 1 base from J, with 13 bases between. CDR3 length equals 14 residues. The germline V gene encodes CDR1 MNHEY and CDR2 SVGAGI. Written as DNA, the CDR3 is TGTGCCAGCAGCCCCCGAATAGGGTCCTACGAGCAGTACTTC. As protein: CASSPRIGSYEQYF.